This T cell receptor beta chain is from a study of blood T cell repertoires in COVID-19. Study overall: The study drew acute and convalescent COVID-19 samples from the United States, Italy and Spain.

This table comes from immunoSEQ multiplex PCR, and its TCRdb copy is limited to in-frame clones, with some not included. The profile shows 20,000 to 30,000 clones, around 86% of them singletons. The V end lost 6 bases, the J end lost 8 bases, and 11 bases lay between the germline ends. The CDR3 covers 12 residues. Germline V gene sequence: CDR1 KGHSH, CDR2 LQKENI. The rearrangement links TRBV18 to TRBJ2-1; D gene uncertain. The TCR sequence derives from a man aged 50 to 60 with active COVID-19. Specimen: peripheral blood. CDR3 bases: TGTGCCAGCTCCCCGATCCGCGATGAGCAGTTCTTC. This gives the protein CASSPIRDEQFF.